This TCR beta chain was recorded in a study of cytotoxic CD8 clonotypes in ibrutinib-treated CLL. About the study: Following a median roughly 12 months of treatment, with a range of 6 to 36, response samples were taken.

Here immunoSEQ multiplex PCR was the method, and the copy in TCRdb shows in-frame clones only, minus some. The sample includes roughly 250,000 clones, around 70% of them seen just once. A single count supports this clone. Its antigen is unknown. Germline CDR1 and CDR2: SGHAT and FQNNGV. This CDR3 has 16 residues. The ends were cut back, 0 bases at V and 0 bases at J, with 12 bases in the middle. Study-level points and caveats: T-cell clonality at baseline went above that of age-matched healthy donors and rose and fell with circulating CD8+ T-cell counts.

Sequences were derived from PBMCs, sampled after 24 months of ibrutinib treatment. The sequence was collected from a human donor with chronic lymphocytic leukemia. The genes are TRBV11-2 and TRBJ2-7; D remains ambiguous. DNA of the CDR3: TGTGCCAGCAGCTTAGATCAGACGGGCGTCTCCTACGAGCAGTACTTC. Residues: CASSLDQTGVSYEQYF. Using reference TRBV11-2 and TRBJ2-7 for the parts outside the CDR3, the full variable domain is EAGVAQSPRYKIIEKRQSVAFWCNPISGHATLYWYQQILGQGPKLLIQFQNNGVVDDSQLPKDRFSAERLKGVDSTLKIQPAKLEDSAVYLCASSLDQTGVSYEQYFGPGTRLTVT.